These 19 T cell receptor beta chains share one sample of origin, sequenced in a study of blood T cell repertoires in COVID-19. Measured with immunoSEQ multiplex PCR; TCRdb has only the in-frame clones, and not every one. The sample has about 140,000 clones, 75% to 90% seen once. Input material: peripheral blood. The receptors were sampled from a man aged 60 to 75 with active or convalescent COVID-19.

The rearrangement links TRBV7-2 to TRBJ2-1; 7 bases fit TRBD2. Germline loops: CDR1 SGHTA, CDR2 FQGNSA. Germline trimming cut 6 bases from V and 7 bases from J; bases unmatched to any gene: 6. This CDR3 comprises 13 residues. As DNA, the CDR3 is TGTGCCAGCAGTCCCCAGGGAGGGAATGAGCAGTTCTTC. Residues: CASSPQGGNEQFF. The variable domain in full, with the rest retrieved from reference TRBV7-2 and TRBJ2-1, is GAGVSQSPSNKVTEKGKDVELRCDPISGHTALYWYRQSLGQGLEFLIYFQGNSAPDKSGLPSDRFSAERTGGSVSTLTIQRTQQEDSAVYLCASSPQGGNEQFFGPGTRLTVL.

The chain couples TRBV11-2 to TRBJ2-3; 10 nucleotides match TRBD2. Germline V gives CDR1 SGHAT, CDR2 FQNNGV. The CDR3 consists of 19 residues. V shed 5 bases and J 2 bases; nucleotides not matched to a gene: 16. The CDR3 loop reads CASSLKGGRGLAATDTQYF. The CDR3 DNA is TGTGCCAGCAGCCTAAAGGGAGGGAGAGGACTAGCGGCCACAGATACGCAGTATTTT. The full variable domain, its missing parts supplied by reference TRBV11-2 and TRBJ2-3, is EAGVAQSPRYKIIEKRQSVAFWCNPISGHATLYWYQQILGQGPKLLIQFQNNGVVDDSQLPKDRFSAERLKGVDSTLKIQPAKLEDSAVYLCASSLKGGRGLAATDTQYFGPGTRLTVL.

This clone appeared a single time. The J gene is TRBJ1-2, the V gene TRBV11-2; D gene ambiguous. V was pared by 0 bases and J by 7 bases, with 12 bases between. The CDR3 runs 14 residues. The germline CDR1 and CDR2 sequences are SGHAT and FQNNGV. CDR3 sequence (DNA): TGTGCCAGCAGCTTAGATCTAGCAAGGCTTGGCTACACCTTC. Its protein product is CASSLDLARLGYTF.

The CDR3 here is CASSYQGYEAFF. The CDR3 DNA is TGTGCCAGCAGTTACCAGGGTTATGAAGCTTTCTTT. The rearrangement links TRBV7-8 to TRBJ1-1, with a weak D call TRBD1 (5 bases). Germline-derived CDR1 and CDR2 are SGHVS and FQNEAQ. V lost 6 bases, J lost 7 bases, and 12 bases lay in between. This CDR3 has 12 residues.

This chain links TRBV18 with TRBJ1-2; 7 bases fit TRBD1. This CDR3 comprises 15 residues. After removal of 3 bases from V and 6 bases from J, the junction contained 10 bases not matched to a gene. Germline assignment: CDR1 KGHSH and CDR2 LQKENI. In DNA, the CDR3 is TGTGCCAGCTCACCTAAGGACAGGCCCGAGGATGGCTACACCTTC. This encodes CASSPKDRPEDGYTF.

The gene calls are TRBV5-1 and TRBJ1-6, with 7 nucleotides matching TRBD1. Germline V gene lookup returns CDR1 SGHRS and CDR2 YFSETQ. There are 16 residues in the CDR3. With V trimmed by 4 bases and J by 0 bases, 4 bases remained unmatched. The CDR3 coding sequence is TGCGCCAGCAGCGAGAGACAGGGCTCCTATAATTCACCCCTCCACTTT. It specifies CASSERQGSYNSPLHF.

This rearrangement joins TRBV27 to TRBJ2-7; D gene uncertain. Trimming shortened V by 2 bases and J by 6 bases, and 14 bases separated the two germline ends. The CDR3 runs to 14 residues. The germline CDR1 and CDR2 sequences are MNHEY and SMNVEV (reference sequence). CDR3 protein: CASSLTSIRSEQYF. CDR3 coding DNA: TGTGCCAGCAGTTTAACCAGTATTCGCAGCGAGCAGTACTTC.

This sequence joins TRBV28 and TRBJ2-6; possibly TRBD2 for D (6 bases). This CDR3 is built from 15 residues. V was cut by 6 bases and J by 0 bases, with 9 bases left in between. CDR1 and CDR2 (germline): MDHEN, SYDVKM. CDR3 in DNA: TGTGCCAGCAGGGGACTGATCTCTGGGGCCAACGTCCTGACTTTC. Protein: CASRGLISGANVLTF.

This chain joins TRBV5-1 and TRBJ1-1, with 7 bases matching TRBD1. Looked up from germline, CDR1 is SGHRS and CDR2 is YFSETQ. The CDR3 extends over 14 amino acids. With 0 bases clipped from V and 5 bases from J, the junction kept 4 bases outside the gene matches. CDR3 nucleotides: TGCGCCAGCAGCTTGGCTGACAGGGAGACTGAAGCTTTCTTT. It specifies CASSLADRETEAFF.

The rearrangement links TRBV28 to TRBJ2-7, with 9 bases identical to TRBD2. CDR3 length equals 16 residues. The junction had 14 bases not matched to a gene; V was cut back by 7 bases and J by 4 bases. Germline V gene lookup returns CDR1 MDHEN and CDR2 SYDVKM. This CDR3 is CASTRPSSGAQYEQYF. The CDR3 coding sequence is TGTGCCAGCACCCGACCTTCTAGCGGGGCTCAATACGAGCAGTACTTC. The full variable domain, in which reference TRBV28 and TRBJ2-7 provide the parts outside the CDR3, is DVKVTQSSRYLVKRTGEKVFLECVQDMDHENMFWYRQDPGLGLRLIYFSYDVKMKEKGDIPEGYSVSREKKERFSLILESASTNQTSMYLCASTRPSSGAQYEQYFGPGTRLTVT.

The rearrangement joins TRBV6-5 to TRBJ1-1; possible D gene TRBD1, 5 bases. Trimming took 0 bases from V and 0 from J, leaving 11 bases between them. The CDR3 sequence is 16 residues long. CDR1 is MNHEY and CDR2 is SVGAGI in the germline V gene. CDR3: CASSYSHRLLNTEAFF. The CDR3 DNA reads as TGTGCCAGCAGTTACTCCCACAGGTTACTGAACACTGAAGCTTTCTTT.

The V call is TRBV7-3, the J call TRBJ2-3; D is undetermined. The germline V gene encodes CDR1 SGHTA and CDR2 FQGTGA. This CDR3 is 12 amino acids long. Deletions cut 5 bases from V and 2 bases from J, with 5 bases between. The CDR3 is CASSLYTDTQYF. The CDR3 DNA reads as TGTGCCAGCAGCCTGTACACAGATACGCAGTATTTT. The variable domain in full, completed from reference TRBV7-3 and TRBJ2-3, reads GAGVSQTPSNKVTEKGKYVELRCDPISGHTALYWYRQSLGQGPEFLIYFQGTGAADDSGLPNDRFFAVRPEGSVSTLKIQRTERGDSAVYLCASSLYTDTQYFGPGTRLTVL.

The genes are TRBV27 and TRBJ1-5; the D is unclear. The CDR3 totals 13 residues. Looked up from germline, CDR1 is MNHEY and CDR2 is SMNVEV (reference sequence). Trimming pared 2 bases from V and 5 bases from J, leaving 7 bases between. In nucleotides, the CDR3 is TGTGCCAGCAGTTTAGAGAGGTATCAGCCCCAGCATTTT. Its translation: CASSLERYQPQHF.

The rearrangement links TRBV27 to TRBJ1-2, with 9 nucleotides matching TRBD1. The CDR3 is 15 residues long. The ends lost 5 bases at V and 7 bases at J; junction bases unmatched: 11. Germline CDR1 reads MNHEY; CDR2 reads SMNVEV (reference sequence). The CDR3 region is CASSPTRGQGSGYTF. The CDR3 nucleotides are TGTGCCAGCAGTCCCACCCGAGGACAGGGGTCTGGCTACACCTTC.

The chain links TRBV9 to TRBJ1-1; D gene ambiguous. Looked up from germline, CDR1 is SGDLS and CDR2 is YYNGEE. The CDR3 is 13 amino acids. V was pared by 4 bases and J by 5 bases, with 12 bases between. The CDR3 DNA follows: TGTGCCAGCAGCCCCGAAGCGGAAACTGAAGCTTTCTTT. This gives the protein CASSPEAETEAFF.

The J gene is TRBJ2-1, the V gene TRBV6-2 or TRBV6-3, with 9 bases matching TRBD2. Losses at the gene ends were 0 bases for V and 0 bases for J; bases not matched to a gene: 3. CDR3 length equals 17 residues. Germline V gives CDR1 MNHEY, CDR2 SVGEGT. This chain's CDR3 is CASSYSLAGPSYNEQFF. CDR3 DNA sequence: TGTGCCAGCAGTTACTCCCTAGCGGGACCCTCCTACAATGAGCAGTTCTTC.

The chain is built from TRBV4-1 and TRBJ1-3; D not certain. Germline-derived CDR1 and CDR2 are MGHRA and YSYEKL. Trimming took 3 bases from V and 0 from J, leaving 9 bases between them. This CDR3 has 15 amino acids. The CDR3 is CASSQYSYSGNTIYF. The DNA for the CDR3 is TGCGCCAGCAGCCAGTACAGCTACTCTGGAAACACCATATATTTT.

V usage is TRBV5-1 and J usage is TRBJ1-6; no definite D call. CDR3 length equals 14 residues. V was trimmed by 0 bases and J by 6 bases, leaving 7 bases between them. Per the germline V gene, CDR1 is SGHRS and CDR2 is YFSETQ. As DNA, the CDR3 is TGCGCCAGCAGCTTGGTAGCGGGTAATTCACCCCTCCACTTT. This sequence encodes CASSLVAGNSPLHF.

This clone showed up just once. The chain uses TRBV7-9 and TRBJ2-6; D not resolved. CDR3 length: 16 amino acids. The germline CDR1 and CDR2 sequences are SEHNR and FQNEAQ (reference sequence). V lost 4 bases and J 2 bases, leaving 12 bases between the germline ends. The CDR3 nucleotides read TGTGCCAGCAGCTCACTAAGAGTAGCTGGGGCCAACGTCCTGACTTTC. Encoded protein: CASSSLRVAGANVLTF.